Described below is a single T cell receptor (beta chain) sequence and its context. Its target is not known. This record belongs to a study of cytomegalovirus exposure and HLA in healthy donors. With 1 base clipped from V and 5 bases from J, the junction kept 7 bases outside the gene matches. The CDR3 loop spans 16 amino acids. From germline, CDR1 is SEHNR and CDR2 FQNEAQ (reference sequence). Study-level points and caveats: Only CMV serostatus was available as immune exposure information. Sequencing artifact likely explains a cluster of highly shared sequence variants. Per a prior analysis, the majority of TCR beta V segments were productive roughly 87% or roughly 30% of the time.

PCR primers comprised 60 Vbeta and 13 Jbeta primers. The method was immunoSEQ multiplex PCR; TCRdb's version includes in-frame clones alone and lacks a portion of them. The sample's table shows tens of thousands of clones. The gene calls are TRBV7-9 and TRBJ2-5; 10 nucleotides line up with TRBD2. The receptor was derived from a male donor in good health and CMV-seronegative. The sequencing sample was made of PBMCs. The DNA for the CDR3 is TGTGCCAGCAGCTTAGTAATAGCGGGGGGTCCCGAGACCCAGTACTTC. Residues: CASSLVIAGGPETQYF.